Shown below are 24 T cell receptor beta chains from a single sample sequenced in a study of blood T cell repertoires in COVID-19 (dated by TCRdb to 2018 to 2020). To prepare the library, the immunoSEQ multiplex PCR assay was applied. TCRdb retrieved this table from immuneACCESS and kept in-frame rearrangements only. Not all clones are present; in checked studies, unresolved V genes account for under half, and no reason is known for the remainder. For this sample there are approximately 230,000 clones; approximately 86% appear just once. The top ten clones comprise over 1.1% of the sample. Sequences were obtained from peripheral blood. The source of these receptors is a man older than 75 with acute or convalescent COVID-19.

The J gene is TRBJ2-3, the V gene TRBV18, with 8 nucleotides matching TRBD1. Trimming removed 3 bases from V and 5 bases from J; junction bases left unmatched: 7. CDR3 size: 15 residues. CDR1 and CDR2 from the germline V gene are KGHSH and LQKENI. This chain's CDR3 is CASSPRDRPRDTQYF. The CDR3 DNA reads TGTGCCAGCTCACCTCGGGACAGGCCTCGAGATACGCAGTATTTT.

The CDR3 DNA follows: TGTGCCAGCAGTTACCCGGGACAGGGACTCTACGAGCAGTACTTC. Amino acid sequence: CASSYPGQGLYEQYF. This chain links TRBV6-5 with TRBJ2-7; 9 bases match TRBD1. Germline assignment: CDR1 MNHEY and CDR2 SVGAGI. Trimming removed 2 bases from V and 3 bases from J; junction bases left unmatched: 5. The CDR3 loop spans 15 amino acids.

The chain joins TRBV2 to TRBJ1-1, with D perhaps matching TRBD1 (5 bases). CDR1 and CDR2 from the germline V gene are SNHLY and FYNNEI. The germline V and J ends were trimmed by 6 bases and 1 base, with 15 bases remaining between them. The CDR3 loop spans 15 amino acids. CDR3 sequence (DNA): TGTGCCAGCAGGGATCGGTCAGGGCGGAACACTGAAGCTTTCTTT. It translates to CASRDRSGRNTEAFF.

The chain has TRBV7-3 and TRBJ2-3; 8 bases agree with TRBD2. This CDR3 is built from 15 residues. V lost 3 bases to trimming and J lost 4 bases; unmatched junction nucleotides: 6. Germline CDR1 and CDR2: SGHTA and FQGTGA. As DNA, the CDR3 is TGTGCCAGCAGCTTGGTTAGCGGGGCCGCAGATACGCAGTATTTT. Translated: CASSLVSGAADTQYF. Variable domain in full (rest from reference TRBV7-3 and TRBJ2-3): GAGVSQTPSNKVTEKGKYVELRCDPISGHTALYWYRQSLGQGPEFLIYFQGTGAADDSGLPNDRFFAVRPEGSVSTLKIQRTERGDSAVYLCASSLVSGAADTQYFGPGTRLTVL.

V gene TRBV27 combines with J gene TRBJ1-5; 8 bases are a match to TRBD1. CDR3 length equals 11 residues. Germline V gives CDR1 MNHEY, CDR2 SMNVEV (reference sequence). With V trimmed by 9 bases and J by 10 bases, 5 bases remained unmatched. DNA of the CDR3: TGTGCCAGGGACAGGGAGGGACCCCAGCATTTT. This translates into CARDREGPQHF.

The CDR3 reads CASRPFDRGNTEAFF. DNA of the CDR3: TGTGCCAGCAGACCTTTTGACAGGGGGAACACTGAAGCTTTCTTT. This chain joins TRBV6-2 or TRBV6-3 and TRBJ1-1, with 8 bases aligning to TRBD1. Germline loops: CDR1 MNHEY, CDR2 SVGEGT. Trimming took 6 bases from V and 1 from J; bases not matched to a gene: 7. The CDR3 is made up of 15 amino acids.

This clone was seen a handful of times. At the DNA level, this CDR3 is encoded by other sequences in the same sample as well. The J gene is TRBJ2-7, the V gene TRBV7-2; unclear D gene. The CDR3 covers 12 residues. CDR1 SGHTA and CDR2 FQGNSA come from the germline V gene. V was trimmed by 6 bases and J by 0 bases, leaving 6 bases between them. The CDR3 reads CASSPSSYEQYF. In DNA, the CDR3 is TGTGCCAGCAGTCCGAGCTCCTACGAGCAGTACTTC.

The genes are TRBV5-6 and TRBJ2-5, with 10 bases that match TRBD2. The germline V gene encodes CDR1 SGHDT and CDR2 YYEEEE. V lost 6 bases and J lost 8; bases outside the gene matches: 16. This CDR3 contains 16 residues. The CDR3 here is CASNPARASGGPTQYF. The CDR3 DNA reads as TGTGCCAGCAACCCCGCACGAGCTAGCGGGGGCCCCACCCAGTACTTC.

This sequence joins TRBV3-1 (or the pseudogene TRBV3-2) and TRBJ2-5; 7 bases line up with TRBD1. The J segment lost 2 bases and the V segment lost 5 bases, leaving 11 bases of the junction unmatched. CDR1 and CDR2 (germline): LGHDT, YNNKEL (reference sequence). This CDR3 comprises 16 residues. The CDR3 spells CASSMLGTASQETQYF. The CDR3 DNA reads as TGTGCCAGCAGCATGCTCGGGACAGCCTCTCAAGAGACCCAGTACTTC.

The chain carries TRBV10-1 and TRBJ1-5; weak D call: TRBD1 (5 bases). V was trimmed by 6 bases and J by 0 bases, leaving 21 bases between them. The germline CDR1 and CDR2 sequences are WNHNN and SYGVQD (reference sequence). CDR3 length equals 18 residues. CDR3 in DNA: TGCGCCAGCAGGGCCAGGGTCAGGGCGAGTTATAGCAATCAGCCCCAGCATTTT. This translates into CASRARVRASYSNQPQHF.

CDR3 region: CASSPDPGTGTGELFF. CDR3 DNA sequence: TGTGCCAGCAGCCCCGACCCCGGGACAGGCACCGGGGAGCTGTTTTTT. The chain couples TRBV14 to TRBJ2-2, with TRBD1 matching over 8 bases. The trim removed 4 bases at V and 4 bases at J, leaving 8 bases unmatched. CDR1 and CDR2 from the germline V gene are SGHDN and FVKESK. This CDR3 has 16 residues.

This chain links TRBV7-3 with TRBJ2-3, with 12 bases aligning to TRBD2. From germline, CDR1 is SGHTA and CDR2 FQGTGA. Trimming cost V 5 bases and J 5 bases; bases outside gene matches: 11. The CDR3 contains 17 residues. CDR3 in amino acids: CASSPRRLAGVKDTQYF. In nucleotides, the CDR3 is TGTGCCAGCAGCCCTCGGAGACTAGCGGGAGTTAAAGATACGCAGTATTTT.

This clone was seen once. This chain uses TRBV6-6 with TRBJ1-3; TRBD1 matches at 8 bases. From germline, CDR1 is MNHNY and CDR2 SVGAGI (reference sequence). Losses at the gene ends were 5 bases for V and 4 bases for J; bases not matched to a gene: 7. The CDR3 is made up of 15 amino acids. The CDR3 loop reads CASSDQGARGNTIYF. The CDR3 nucleotides are TGTGCCAGCAGTGACCAGGGGGCGAGAGGAAACACCATATATTTT.

The chain employs TRBV7-9 and TRBJ2-1, with 7 bases identical to TRBD2. Trimming removed 9 bases from V and 1 base from J; junction bases left unmatched: 6. Germline CDR1 and CDR2: SEHNR and FQNEAQ (reference sequence). This CDR3 contains 14 residues. The CDR3 nucleotides are TGTGCCAGTTCTAGCGGACCGTCCTACAATGAGCAGTTCTTC. Amino acids: CASSSGPSYNEQFF.

This clone was recorded once. V is TRBV11-2 and J is TRBJ1-2; D gene unclear. This CDR3 has 14 amino acids. V gave up 1 base and J gave up 2 bases, with 8 bases separating them. CDR1 and CDR2 (germline): SGHAT, FQNNGV. The CDR3 DNA is TGTGCCAGCAGCTTAGGTCACAAGAACTATGGCTACACCTTC. Translating gives CASSLGHKNYGYTF.

The chain has TRBV7-8 and TRBJ1-4; tentatively, D is TRBD1 (6 bases). The length of the CDR3 is 14 residues. Trimming left V 1 base short and J 4 bases short, with 7 bases between. Germline lookup yields CDR1 SGHVS and CDR2 FQNEAQ. CDR3 protein: CASSLDRDNEKLFF. The CDR3 nucleotides read TGTGCCAGCAGCTTAGACAGGGATAATGAAAAACTGTTTTTT.

The chain couples TRBV5-1 to TRBJ2-2, with TRBD2 as a possible D gene (5 bases). The CDR3 extends over 16 amino acids. Germline assignment: CDR1 SGHRS and CDR2 YFSETQ. V lost 3 bases and J 0 bases, leaving 12 bases between the germline ends. CDR3 sequence: CASSSSGRANTGELFF. CDR3 bases: TGCGCCAGCAGCTCAAGCGGCAGAGCGAACACCGGGGAGCTGTTTTTT.

V usage is TRBV18 and J usage is TRBJ2-1; TRBD2 aligns across 9 bases. The germline V gene has CDR1 KGHSH and CDR2 LQKENI. J gave up 2 bases and V 1 base, and 3 bases lay outside the gene matches. This CDR3 region has 16 residues. CDR3 nucleotides: TGTGCCAGCTCACCACGTCGCGGGGGGGCCTACAATGAGCAGTTCTTC. This codes for CASSPRRGGAYNEQFF. The full variable domain, its missing parts supplied by reference TRBV18 and TRBJ2-1, is NAGVMQNPRHLVRRRGQEARLRCSPMKGHSHVYWYRQLPEEGLKFMVYLQKENIIDESGMPKERFSAEFPKEGPSILRIQQVVRGDSAAYFCASSPRRGGAYNEQFFGPGTRLTVL.

This chain connects TRBV19 to TRBJ1-2; 11 bases line up with TRBD1. CDR1 and CDR2 (germline): LNHDA, SQIVND (reference sequence). The CDR3 spans 15 residues. V shed 5 bases, J shed 5 bases, and the junction held 7 bases outside the gene matches. DNA for the CDR3: TGTGCCAGTAGTGAATGGACAGGGGGCAATTATGGCTACACCTTC. It translates to CASSEWTGGNYGYTF.

The CDR3 loop reads CASSLWGRVNTGELFF. DNA of the CDR3: TGTGCCAGCAGTTTATGGGGCAGAGTTAACACCGGGGAGCTGTTTTTT. The chain combines TRBV28 with TRBJ2-2; D unresolved. This CDR3 is 16 amino acids long. Germline CDR1 and CDR2: MDHEN and SYDVKM. Trimming pared 0 bases from V and 2 bases from J, leaving 10 bases between.

The chain carries TRBV7-2 and TRBJ1-6, with D possibly being TRBD1 (6 bases). Germline CDR1 reads SGHTA; CDR2 reads FQGNSA. The CDR3 extends over 14 amino acids. Trimming removed 7 bases at V and 5 bases at J, with 12 bases between. The CDR3 region has the DNA TGTGCCAGCAACTACGGACAGCATAATTCACCCCTCCACTTT. It is translated as CASNYGQHNSPLHF.

This rearrangement joins TRBV7-8 to TRBJ1-4; TRBD1 might be the D (5 bases). Looked up from germline, CDR1 is SGHVS and CDR2 is FQNEAQ. With 8 bases removed from V and 4 bases from J, the gap between germline ends came to 17 bases. CDR3 size: 15 residues. This CDR3 is CASAPAGHSNEKLFF. Here the CDR3 DNA reads TGTGCCAGCGCCCCGGCGGGGCATAGTAATGAAAAACTGTTTTTT.

This chain links TRBV14 with TRBJ2-2; no clear D gene. The ends were cut back, 1 base at V and 2 bases at J, with 2 bases in the middle. The CDR3 has 13 residues. Germline V gene sequence: CDR1 SGHDN, CDR2 FVKESK. DNA of the CDR3: TGTGCCAGCAGCCAAGTAAACACCGGGGAGCTGTTTTTT. This codes for CASSQVNTGELFF.

This clone was detected only once. This rearrangement joins TRBV15 to TRBJ2-2; tentatively, D is TRBD2 (5 bases). V was cut by 0 bases and J by 6 bases, with 5 bases left in between. Germline CDR1 LNHNV, CDR2 YYDKDF (reference sequence). The CDR3 totals 13 residues. CDR3 region: CATSRERAGELFF. DNA of the CDR3: TGTGCCACCAGCAGAGAGAGGGCCGGGGAGCTGTTTTTT.